This entry is about one T cell receptor (beta chain). No antigen is known for it. The data were taken from a study of Ad26.COV2.S vaccination and SARS-CoV-2 variants. Study-wide context: Within the COV1001 Ad26.COV2.S trial arm, the donor was enrolled. In the study, Ad26.COV2.S was injected intramuscularly once, or twice 56 days apart. Study-wide results and limits: The authors reported substantial breadth in spike-specific CD8+ and CD4+ T cell responses after vaccination.

The protocol was immunoSEQ multiplex PCR, while the TCRdb copy is restricted to in-frame clones and leaves out a portion. The sample shows roughly 350,000 clones, 80% to 90% of them seen only once. The CDR3 spans 15 residues. Germline V gene data show CDR1 as SEHNR and CDR2 as FQNEAQ (reference sequence). J was trimmed by 7 bases and V by 2 bases; bases with no gene match: 5. As to treatment: roughly 20 received Ad26.COV2.S at low or high dose, single or two shots; several received placebo; per-sample allocation not given. The study sampled participants on day 63 after the first vaccine or placebo injection. In the vaccine, an Ad26 vector expressed the SARS-CoV-2 spike of the Wuhan strain.

The material sequenced was peripheral blood, taken in a trial of Ad26.COV2.S vaccine versus placebo. V usage is TRBV7-9 and J usage is TRBJ1-6; 7 bases line up with TRBD1. The source of this sequence is a person between 18 and 65 years old who received the Ad26.COV2.S COVID-19 vaccine or a placebo. CDR3 in amino acids: CASSLRQGPNSPLHF. As DNA, the CDR3 is TGTGCCAGCAGCTTACGACAGGGACCCAATTCACCCCTCCACTTT.